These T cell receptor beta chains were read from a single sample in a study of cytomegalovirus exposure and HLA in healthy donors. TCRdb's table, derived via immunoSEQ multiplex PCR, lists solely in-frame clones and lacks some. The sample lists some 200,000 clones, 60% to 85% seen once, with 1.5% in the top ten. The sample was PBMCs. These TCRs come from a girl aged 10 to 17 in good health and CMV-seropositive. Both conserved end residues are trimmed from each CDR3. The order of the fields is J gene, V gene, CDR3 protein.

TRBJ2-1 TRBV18 ASSSTGTVGNEQF
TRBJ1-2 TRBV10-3 ASQENYGYT
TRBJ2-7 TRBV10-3 AISEQGAPEQY
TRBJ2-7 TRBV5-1 ASSQTRDSSYEQY
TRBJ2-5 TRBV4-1 ASSQDFWGVEETQY
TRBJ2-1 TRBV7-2 ASSSGLSSYNEQF
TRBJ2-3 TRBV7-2 ASSFVAGGPSSTDTQY
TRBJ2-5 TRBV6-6 ASSYVRGKQETQY
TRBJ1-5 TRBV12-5 ASGLVTQNQPQH
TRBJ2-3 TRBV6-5 AGSYSGQGLADTQY
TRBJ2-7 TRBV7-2 ASSLGRGMTYEQY
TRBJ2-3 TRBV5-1 ASSRAETSTDTQY
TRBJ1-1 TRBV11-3 ASSLGQYTEAF
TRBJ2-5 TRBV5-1 ASSLWAGGLQETQY
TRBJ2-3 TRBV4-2 ASTPARGGTDTQY
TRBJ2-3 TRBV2 ASSVRGGNTDTQY
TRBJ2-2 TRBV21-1 ASSKVKHTGELF
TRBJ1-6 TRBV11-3 ASSSTREPYNSPLH
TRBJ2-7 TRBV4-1 ASSQDRDSYEQY
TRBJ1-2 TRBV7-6 ASSLGEGNYGYT
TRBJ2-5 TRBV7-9 ASSVWTGKEKTQY
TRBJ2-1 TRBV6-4 ASSEGRGDHNEQF
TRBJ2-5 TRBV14 ASSSRRQGRETQY
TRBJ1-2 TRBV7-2 ASSLPPSLRDRENYGYT
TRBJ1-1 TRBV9 ASSEDGGNTEAF
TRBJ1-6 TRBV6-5 ASSGQGRNSPLH
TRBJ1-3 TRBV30 AWSGGNGNTIY
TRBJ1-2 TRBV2 ASKYRANYGYT
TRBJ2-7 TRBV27 ASRSLGGFLDEQY
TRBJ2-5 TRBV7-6 ASSLVLGTSGVKTQY
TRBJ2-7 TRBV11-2 ASSYRGRTYEQY
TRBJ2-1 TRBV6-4 ASSDSGSSYNEQF
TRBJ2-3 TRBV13 ASSLGLYGGSSTDTQY
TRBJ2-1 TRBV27 ASSVWGGANNEQF
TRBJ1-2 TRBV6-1 ASSNAGTGRNGYT
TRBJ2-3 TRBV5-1 ASTPRTSGGDTQY
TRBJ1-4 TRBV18 ASSPRQAATNEKLF
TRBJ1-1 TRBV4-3 ASSQDAQGNTEAF
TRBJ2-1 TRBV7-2 ASSRGLNREQF
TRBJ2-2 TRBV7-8 ASSTPSGGYTGELF